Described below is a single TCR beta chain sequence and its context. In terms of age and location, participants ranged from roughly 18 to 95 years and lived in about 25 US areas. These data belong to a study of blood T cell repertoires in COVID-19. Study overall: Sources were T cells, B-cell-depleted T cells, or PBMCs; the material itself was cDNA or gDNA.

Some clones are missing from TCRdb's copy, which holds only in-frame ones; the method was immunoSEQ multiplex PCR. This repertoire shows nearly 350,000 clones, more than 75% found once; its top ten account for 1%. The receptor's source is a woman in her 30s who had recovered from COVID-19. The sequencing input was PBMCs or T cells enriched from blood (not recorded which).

The CDR3 sequence is CASSAQGAGQPQHF. The DNA of the CDR3 is TGTGCCAGCAGCGCTCAGGGGGCGGGGCAGCCCCAGCATTTT. The chain combines TRBV27 with TRBJ1-5, with 8 bases aligning to TRBD1. Losses at the gene ends were 6 bases for V and 7 bases for J; bases not matched to a gene: 8. Germline-derived CDR1 and CDR2 are MNHEY and SMNVEV (reference sequence). CDR3 length equals 14 residues.